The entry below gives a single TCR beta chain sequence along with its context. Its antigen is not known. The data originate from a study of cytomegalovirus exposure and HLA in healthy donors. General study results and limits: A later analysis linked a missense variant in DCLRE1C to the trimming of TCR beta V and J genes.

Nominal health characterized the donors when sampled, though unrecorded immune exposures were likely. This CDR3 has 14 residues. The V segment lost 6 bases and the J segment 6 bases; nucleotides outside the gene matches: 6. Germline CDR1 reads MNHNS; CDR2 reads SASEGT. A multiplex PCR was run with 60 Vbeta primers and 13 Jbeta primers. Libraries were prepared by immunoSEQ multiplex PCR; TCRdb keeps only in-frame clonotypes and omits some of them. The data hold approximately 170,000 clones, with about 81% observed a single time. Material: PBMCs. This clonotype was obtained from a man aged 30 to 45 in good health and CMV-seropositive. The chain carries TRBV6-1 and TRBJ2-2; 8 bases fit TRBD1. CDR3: CASRNQGAPGELFF. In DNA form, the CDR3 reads TGTGCCAGCAGAAATCAGGGGGCCCCCGGGGAGCTGTTTTTT.